A single TCR beta chain is shown here with its context. Its antigen is unidentified. V was cut by 0 bases and J by 2 bases, with 14 bases left in between. The germline gives CDR1 MNHEY, CDR2 SVGAGI. The CDR3 contains 16 residues. This record comes from a study of shared clonotypes between healthy human individuals. An even split of each subset's genomic DNA across several immunoSEQ plates was performed. Profiling relied on immunoSEQ multiplex PCR, and the TCRdb table lists in-frame clones only, not all of them. Of roughly 2 million clones listed, almost 96% were seen once; the top ten hold around 0.13%. Study conclusions and caveats: Clonotype sharing across a handful of donors was observed for about 5.2% of naive CD4 clonotypes.

The sequencing input was naive CD4+ T cells sorted from blood. The subset denotes: CD45RA+ positively selected. V is TRBV6-5 and J is TRBJ2-7, with D perhaps matching TRBD1 (5 bases). The sequence was obtained from a young man in good health. CDR3 in amino acids: CASSYSTTVPTYEQYF. The CDR3, as DNA: TGTGCCAGCAGTTACTCGACGACAGTCCCAACCTACGAGCAGTACTTC.